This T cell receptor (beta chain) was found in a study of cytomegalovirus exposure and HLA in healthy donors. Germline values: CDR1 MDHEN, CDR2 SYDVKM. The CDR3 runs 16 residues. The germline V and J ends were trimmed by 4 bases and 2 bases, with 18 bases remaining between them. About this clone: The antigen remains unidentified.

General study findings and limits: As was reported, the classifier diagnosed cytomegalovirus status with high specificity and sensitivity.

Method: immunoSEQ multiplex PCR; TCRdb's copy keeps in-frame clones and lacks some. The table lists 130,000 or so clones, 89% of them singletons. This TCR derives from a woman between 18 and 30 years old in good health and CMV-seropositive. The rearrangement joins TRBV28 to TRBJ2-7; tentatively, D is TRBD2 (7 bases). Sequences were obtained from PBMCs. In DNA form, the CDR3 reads TGTGCCAGCAGTTCCCCGAGGGGGGGGATCCCCTACGAGCAGTACTTC. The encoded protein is CASSSPRGGIPYEQYF.